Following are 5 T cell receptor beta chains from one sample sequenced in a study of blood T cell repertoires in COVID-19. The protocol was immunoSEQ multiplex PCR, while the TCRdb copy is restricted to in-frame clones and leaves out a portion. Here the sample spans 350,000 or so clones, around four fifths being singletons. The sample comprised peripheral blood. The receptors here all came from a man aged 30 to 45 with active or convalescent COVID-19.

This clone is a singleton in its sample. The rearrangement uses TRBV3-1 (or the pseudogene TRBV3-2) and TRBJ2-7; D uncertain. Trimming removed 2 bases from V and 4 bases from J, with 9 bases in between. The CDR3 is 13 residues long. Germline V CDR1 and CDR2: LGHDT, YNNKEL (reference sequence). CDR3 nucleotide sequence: TGTGCCAGCAGCCAAACCCTCAGGTACGAGCAGTACTTC. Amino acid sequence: CASSQTLRYEQYF.

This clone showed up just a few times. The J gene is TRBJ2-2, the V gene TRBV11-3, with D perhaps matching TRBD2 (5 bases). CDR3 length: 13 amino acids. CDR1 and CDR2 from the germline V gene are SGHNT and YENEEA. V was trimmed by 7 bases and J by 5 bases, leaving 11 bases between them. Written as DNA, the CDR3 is TGTGCCAGCACCCGGGGATTGACCGGGGAGCTGTTTTTT. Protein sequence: CASTRGLTGELFF.

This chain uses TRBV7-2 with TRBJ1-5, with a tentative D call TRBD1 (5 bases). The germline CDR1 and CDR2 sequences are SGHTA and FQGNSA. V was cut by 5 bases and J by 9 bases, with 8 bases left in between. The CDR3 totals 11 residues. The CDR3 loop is CASSVGGPQHF. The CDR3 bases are TGTGCCAGCAGCGTCGGGGGGCCCCAGCATTTT.

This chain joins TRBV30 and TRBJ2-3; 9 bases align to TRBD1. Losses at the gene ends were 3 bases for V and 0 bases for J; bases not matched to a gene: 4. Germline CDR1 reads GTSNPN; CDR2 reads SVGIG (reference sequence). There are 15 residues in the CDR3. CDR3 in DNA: TGTGCCTGGAGCGCCGGGACAGGGAGCACAGATACGCAGTATTTT. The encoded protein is CAWSAGTGSTDTQYF.

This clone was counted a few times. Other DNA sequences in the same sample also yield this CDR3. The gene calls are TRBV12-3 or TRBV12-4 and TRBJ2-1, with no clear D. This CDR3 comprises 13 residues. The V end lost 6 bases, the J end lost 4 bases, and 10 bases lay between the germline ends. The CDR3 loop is CASSPSRYNEQFF. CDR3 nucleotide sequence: TGTGCCAGCAGCCCTTCGCGGTACAATGAGCAGTTCTTC.